This TCR beta chain is drawn from a study of spatial heterogeneity in lung cancer. Looking at the study overall: The cohort: some 73 early-stage, untreated non-small cell lung cancer patients.

Germline V gives CDR1 MDHEN, CDR2 SYDVKM. The CDR3 totals 16 residues. J gave up 0 bases and V 6 bases, and 8 bases lay outside the gene matches. Described time point: blood at routine non-recurrence follow-up after resection. TCRs were sequenced from unsorted whole RNA of tumor, nontumor lung or PBMC. TCRdb used MiXCR to reprocess the 5' RACE reads, holding one entry per CDR3 protein. The data hold about 120,000 distinct CDR3 sequences, with 12% observed a single time. This chain links TRBV28 with TRBJ2-3, with 8 bases matching TRBD2. The clonotype was recovered from a male donor with early-stage non-small cell lung cancer. The sample was PBMCs, taken at follow-up. The CDR3 nucleotides read TGTGCCAGCAGCACTTCAAGCGGGGGAAGCACAGATACGCAGTATTTT. Residues: CASSTSSGGSTDTQYF.